The clone carrying this TCR beta chain was detected only once. At one boundary the junction diverges from the germline segment, which might be a read error. This CDR3 region has 15 residues. Per the germline V gene, CDR1 is SSHAT and CDR2 is FNYEAQ (reference sequence). These data are taken from a study of blood T cell repertoires in COVID-19. Study as a whole: Samples came from the United States, Italy and Spain, spanning acute and convalescent COVID-19. From T cells, B-cell-depleted T cells, or PBMCs came the material, which was cDNA or gDNA.

Only in-frame clones appear in the TCRdb table, and some are missing; sequencing was by immunoSEQ multiplex PCR. The sample consists of under 35,000 clones, 85% to 90% of them appearing once. The rearrangement uses TRBV7-7 and TRBJ2-3; the match to TRBD1 covers 8 bases. Sequenced input: peripheral blood. The TCR comes from a man between 65 and 80 years old with active COVID-19. The CDR3 DNA reads as TGTGCTAGCAGCTTAGGACAGGGAGGCACAGATACGCAGTATTTT. This encodes CASSLGQGGTDTQYF. Using reference TRBV7-7 and TRBJ2-3 for the parts outside the CDR3, the full variable domain is GAGVSQSPRYKVTKRGQDVTLRCDPISSHATLYWYQQALGQGPEFLTYFNYEAQPDKSGLPSDRFSAERPEGSISTLTIQRTEQRDSAMYRCASSLGQGGTDTQYFGPGTRLTVL.